This TCR beta chain was identified in a study of siplizumab effects on memory and regulatory T cells. Overall study results and limits: Left unconfirmed was the suppressive function of proliferating Tregs from siplizumab cultures. Phenotypic classification as naive or memory proved unattainable for roughly 75-95% of proliferating CD4+ or CD8+ clones. Unstimulated naive T cells seemed to show more diversity than memory cells did, and they also seemed to be among the major contributors to the alloresponse.

Using a few donor pairs, the authors sequenced unstimulated naive, memory, effector memory and TEMRA subsets. Germline-derived CDR1 and CDR2 are SGDLS and YYNGEE. The V segment lost 2 bases and the J segment 5 bases; nucleotides outside the gene matches: 6. The CDR3 spans 14 residues. This clone appeared a single time. What it recognizes is unknown. Using immunoSEQ multiplex PCR, the repertoire was profiled, and TCRdb retains in-frame clones only, with some absent. The repertoire includes 94,000 or so clones, roughly 96% of them detected once, and 0.03% to 0.035% sits in the top ten. The sequenced material came from naive CD4+ T cells sorted from blood. This chain connects TRBV9 to TRBJ2-7, with 8 bases matching TRBD1. The TCR was taken from a human donor in good health. The CDR3 region has the DNA TGTGCCAGCAGCGTCGGGGGACAGGCCGACGAGCAGTACTTC. It translates to CASSVGGQADEQYF.